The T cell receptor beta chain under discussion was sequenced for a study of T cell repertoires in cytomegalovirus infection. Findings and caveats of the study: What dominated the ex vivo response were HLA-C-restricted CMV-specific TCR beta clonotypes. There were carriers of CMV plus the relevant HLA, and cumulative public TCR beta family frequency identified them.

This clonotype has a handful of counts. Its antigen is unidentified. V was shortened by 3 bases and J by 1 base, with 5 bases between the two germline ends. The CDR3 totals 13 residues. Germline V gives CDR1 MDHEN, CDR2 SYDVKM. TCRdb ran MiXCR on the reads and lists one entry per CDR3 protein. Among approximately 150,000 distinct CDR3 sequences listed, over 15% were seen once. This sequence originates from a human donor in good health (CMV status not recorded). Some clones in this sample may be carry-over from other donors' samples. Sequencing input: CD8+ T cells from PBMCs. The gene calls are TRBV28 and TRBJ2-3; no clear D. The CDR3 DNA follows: TGTGCCAGCAGTTTGAGCGGCACAGATACGCAGTATTTT. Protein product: CASSLSGTDTQYF.